This passage covers 13 T cell receptor beta chains from one sample sequenced in a study of OX40 agonist ivuxolimab in advanced cancers. The protocol was immunoSEQ multiplex PCR, while the TCRdb copy is restricted to in-frame clones and leaves out a portion. Seen here are some 77,000 clones, 80% to 90% observed once, and the top ten hold roughly 5.5%. The sequenced sample was CD4+ or CD8+ T cells sorted from blood, obtained in a trial of the OX40 agonist ivuxolimab. These receptors all stem from an adult with an advanced solid tumor such as melanoma, head and neck, liver or kidney cancer.

Concerning this clone itself: The same CDR3 is also encoded by other DNA sequences in this sample. V usage is TRBV9 and J usage is TRBJ1-5; D call uncertain. Germline V lookup: CDR1 SGDLS, CDR2 YYNGEE. V shed 0 bases and J shed 0 bases, with 7 bases lying between them. The CDR3 sequence is 15 residues long. The chain's CDR3 is CASSVDGNSNQPQHF. CDR3 coding DNA: TGTGCCAGCAGCGTAGATGGGAATAGCAATCAGCCCCAGCATTTT.

The rearrangement links TRBV5-1 to TRBJ2-2; tentatively, D is TRBD1 (8 bases). Germline V gene sequence: CDR1 SGHRS, CDR2 YFSETQ. CDR3 length: 16 amino acids. Trimming shortened V by 4 bases and J by 3 bases, and 16 bases separated the two germline ends. The CDR3 reads CASSPRTGRDTGELFF. In nucleotides, the CDR3 is TGCGCCAGCAGCCCGCGGACAGGGAGGGACACCGGGGAGCTGTTTTTT.

The CDR3 loop is CASSLADSFLSGNTIYF. For the CDR3, the DNA is TGTGCCAGCAGCTTAGCGGACAGCTTCCTCTCTGGAAACACCATATATTTT. The V gene is TRBV7-8, the J gene TRBJ1-3; TRBD1 is a possible D gene (6 bases). Germline loops: CDR1 SGHVS, CDR2 FQNEAQ. V lost 0 bases and J lost 0, with 12 bases in between. This CDR3 comprises 17 residues.

The rearrangement uses TRBV19 and TRBJ1-2, with D hard to call. V lost 1 base and J lost 0, with 6 bases in between. In germline, CDR1 is LNHDA, CDR2 SQIVND (reference sequence). CDR3 length: 14 residues. CDR3 sequence (DNA): TGTGCCAGTAGTATAGGTCCTTCTAACTATGGCTACACCTTC. Its translation is CASSIGPSNYGYTF.

The V gene is TRBV6-1, the J gene TRBJ1-3, with no clear D. V shed 1 base and J shed 0 bases, with 7 bases lying between them. Germline CDR1 and CDR2: MNHNS and SASEGT. The CDR3 consists of 15 residues. The CDR3 sequence: CASSEGPSSGNTIYF. As DNA, the CDR3 is TGTGCCAGCAGTGAAGGACCGAGCTCTGGAAACACCATATATTTT.

This clone appeared a single time. The genes are TRBV5-1 and TRBJ2-1; D gene uncertain. Germline V gives CDR1 SGHRS, CDR2 YFSETQ. This CDR3 has 15 amino acids. With 4 bases removed from V and 3 bases from J, the gap between germline ends came to 14 bases. The CDR3 DNA sequence: TGCGCCAGCAGCACCGCAGACGTTATCTACAATGAGCAGTTCTTC. This gives the protein CASSTADVIYNEQFF.

V and J are TRBV5-1 and TRBJ2-5, with 7 bases that match TRBD1. The trim removed 5 bases at V and 2 bases at J, leaving 9 bases unmatched. CDR1 is SGHRS, CDR2 YFSETQ, per germline. The CDR3 totals 15 residues. The CDR3 spells CASRAGTAVQETQYF. The CDR3 DNA sequence: TGCGCCAGCAGAGCCGGGACAGCGGTACAAGAGACCCAGTACTTC. Full variable domain (outside the CDR3, taken from reference TRBV5-1 and TRBJ2-5): KAGVTQTPRYLIKTRGQQVTLSCSPISGHRSVSWYQQTPGQGLQFLFEYFSETQRNKGNFPGRFSGRQFSNSRSEMNVSTLELGDSALYLCASRAGTAVQETQYFGPGTRLLVL.

This clone showed up just a few times. This chain links TRBV5-1 with TRBJ2-7; no clear D gene. Germline CDR1 SGHRS, CDR2 YFSETQ. There are 12 residues in the CDR3. V lost 4 bases, J lost 3 bases, and 8 bases lay in between. CDR3 sequence: CASSQTGYEQYF. As DNA, the CDR3 is TGCGCCAGCAGCCAGACTGGCTACGAGCAGTACTTC.

J is TRBJ2-6 and V is TRBV29-1, with a weak D call TRBD2 (6 bases). Trimming cost V 7 bases and J 0 bases, with 10 bases left between them. This CDR3 is built from 14 residues. The germline CDR1 and CDR2 sequences are SQVTM and ANQGSEA. The CDR3 sequence is CSAWGVSGANVLTF. In nucleotides, the CDR3 is TGCAGCGCGTGGGGGGTCTCTGGGGCCAACGTCCTGACTTTC. Drawing the rest from reference TRBV29-1 and TRBJ2-6, the complete variable domain is SAVISQKPSRDICQRGTSLTIQCQVDSQVTMMFWYRQQPGQSLTLIATANQGSEATYESGFVIDKFPISRPNLTFSTLTVSNMSPEDSSIYLCSAWGVSGANVLTFGAGSRLTVL.

This rearrangement joins TRBV2 to TRBJ2-3, with D possibly matching TRBD1 (6 bases). CDR1 is SNHLY and CDR2 is FYNNEI in the germline V gene. This CDR3 spans 15 amino acids. The V end lost 7 bases, the J end lost 7 bases, and 21 bases lay between the germline ends. This chain's CDR3 is CASTLSRGPSNTQYF. CDR3 nucleotides: TGTGCCAGCACCCTGTCCAGGGGACCTTCGAATACGCAGTATTTT.

The V gene is TRBV18, the J gene TRBJ2-7; TRBD1 matches at 11 bases. The CDR3 contains 15 residues. Trimming cost V 6 bases and J 6 bases; bases outside gene matches: 10. Per germline, CDR1 KGHSH and CDR2 LQKENI. In DNA form, the CDR3 reads TGTGCCAGCTCCCCCGGACAGGGGGCGTCTGCCGAGCAGTACTTC. Protein: CASSPGQGASAEQYF.

The chain recombines TRBV2 with TRBJ2-5; unclear D gene. Trimming removed 5 bases at V and 2 bases at J, with 15 bases between. CDR3 size: 15 residues. Germline CDR1 reads SNHLY; CDR2 reads FYNNEI. CDR3 residues: CASSRSGQRQETQYF. The CDR3 nucleotides read TGTGCCAGCAGTCGAAGTGGTCAGAGACAAGAGACCCAGTACTTC. The entire variable domain, with the rest obtained from reference TRBV2 and TRBJ2-5, is as follows: EPEVTQTPSHQVTQMGQEVILRCVPISNHLYFYWYRQILGQKVEFLVSFYNNEISEKSEIFDDQFSVERPDGSNFTLKIRSTKLEDSAMYFCASSRSGQRQETQYFGPGTRLLVL.

This clone was picked up one time. This chain uses TRBV10-3 with TRBJ2-7, with a weak D call TRBD2 (6 bases). V gave up 4 bases and J gave up 6 bases, with 13 bases separating them. The CDR3 length is 13 residues. The germline V gene has CDR1 ENHRY and CDR2 SYGVKD. The CDR3 loop reads CAISVSGGGEQYF. The CDR3 DNA sequence: TGTGCCATCAGTGTAAGTGGGGGAGGCGAGCAGTACTTC.